The 8 T cell receptor beta chains in this list originate from one sample, sequenced in a study of T cells after yellow fever vaccination. TCRdb re-analysed the 5' RACE reads in MiXCR, keeping a single row per CDR3 protein. This repertoire shows 200,000 to 250,000 distinct CDR3 sequences, 6% to 7.5% found once; its top ten account for approximately 0.85%. The specimen was CD4+ T cells sorted from PBMCs, collected 15 days after the yellow fever booster vaccination. Receptors were obtained from a man aged 30-40 years who received the YFV17D yellow fever vaccine.

This clonotype was detected a few times. This chain joins TRBV7-6 and TRBJ2-1, with no clear D. The CDR3 sequence is 15 residues long. Germline CDR1 reads SGHVS; CDR2 reads FNYEAQ. The germline V and J ends were trimmed by 2 bases and 5 bases, with 13 bases remaining between them. The CDR3: CASSLRAGRDNEQFF. The DNA for the CDR3 is TGTGCCAGCAGCTTAAGGGCCGGTAGGGACAATGAGCAGTTCTTC. Looking up the rest from reference TRBV7-6 and TRBJ2-1 gives the full variable domain: GAGVSQSPRYKVTKRGQDVALRCDPISGHVSLYWYRQALGQGPEFLTYFNYEAQQDKSGLPNDRFSAERPEGSISTLTIQRTEQRDSAMYRCASSLRAGRDNEQFFGPGTRLTVL.

In this sample, this clonotype turned up many times. The chain links TRBV4-2 to TRBJ2-7; 9 bases match TRBD1. The V and J ends lost 2 bases and 5 bases, in that order; junction bases with no gene match: 7. This CDR3 contains 15 residues. Germline V gene lookup returns CDR1 LGHNA and CDR2 YNFKEQ. The CDR3 DNA reads TGTGCCAGCAGCCAACAGACAGGGGGAGGGAACGAGCAGTACTTC. Amino acid sequence: CASSQQTGGGNEQYF.

The table lists this clonotype with many counts. Here the CDR3 DNA reads TGCGCCAGCAGCTTGGAAGGGTTTACCGGGGAGCTGTTTTTT. Translated: CASSLEGFTGELFF. The chain recombines TRBV5-1 with TRBJ2-2; no clear D. CDR1 SGHRS and CDR2 YFSETQ come from the germline V gene. Trimming shortened V by 0 bases and J by 5 bases, and 8 bases separated the two germline ends. The CDR3 length is 14 residues.

This clonotype was observed many times. The V gene is TRBV20-1, the J gene TRBJ2-3, with 9 bases fitting TRBD2. This CDR3 contains 15 residues. Looked up from germline, CDR1 is DFQATT and CDR2 is SNEGSKA (reference sequence). With 5 bases clipped from V and 6 bases from J, the junction kept 12 bases outside the gene matches. CDR3 in amino acids: CSASSGLALGDTQYF. DNA of the CDR3: TGCAGTGCTTCTTCTGGACTAGCGTTAGGGGATACGCAGTATTTT.

This clonotype was seen only a few times. This chain uses TRBV7-8 with TRBJ1-2; D remains ambiguous. CDR1 SGHVS and CDR2 FQNEAQ come from the germline V gene. The CDR3 has 14 residues. Trimming took off 1 base at V and 4 bases at J, with 10 bases between the two ends. The CDR3 loop is CASSLGQIGYGYTF. CDR3 DNA sequence: TGTGCCAGCAGCTTAGGCCAGATCGGCTATGGCTACACCTTC.

In this sample, this clonotype turned up a few times. The chain joins TRBV6-2 or TRBV6-3 to TRBJ2-1; 11 nucleotides match TRBD1. The CDR3 sequence is 18 residues long. Looked up from germline, CDR1 is MNHEY and CDR2 is SVGEGT. Germline trimming cut 2 bases from V and 4 bases from J; bases unmatched to any gene: 10. In DNA, the CDR3 is TGTGCCAGCAGTTACATTACCGGGACAGGGGGGGCTTACAATGAGCAGTTCTTC. Protein: CASSYITGTGGAYNEQFF.

A remark on this clonotype: One base away lies a much larger clone, so this may be a sequencing read error. The chain uses TRBV9 and TRBJ2-3; maybe TRBD1 (9 bases). Germline V gives CDR1 SGDLS, CDR2 YYNGEE. Deletions cut 4 bases from V and 6 bases from J, with 27 bases between. This CDR3 is 18 amino acids long. For the CDR3, the DNA is TGTGCCAGCAGCCCTAGAGTAGCGGGACAGGGCGAGAATGATACGCAGTATTTT. Its translation: CASSPRVAGQGENDTQYF.

Remarks on this clonotype: One end of the junction varies from germline; a read error may be responsible. The rearrangement joins TRBV20-1 to TRBJ2-3; 12 positions match TRBD2. This CDR3 contains 15 residues. CDR1 is DFQATT and CDR2 is SNEGSKA in the germline V gene (reference sequence). This chain's CDR3 is CSAATSGRGTDMQYF. CDR3 bases: TGCAGTGCCGCGACTAGCGGGAGAGGTACAGATATGCAGTATTTT.